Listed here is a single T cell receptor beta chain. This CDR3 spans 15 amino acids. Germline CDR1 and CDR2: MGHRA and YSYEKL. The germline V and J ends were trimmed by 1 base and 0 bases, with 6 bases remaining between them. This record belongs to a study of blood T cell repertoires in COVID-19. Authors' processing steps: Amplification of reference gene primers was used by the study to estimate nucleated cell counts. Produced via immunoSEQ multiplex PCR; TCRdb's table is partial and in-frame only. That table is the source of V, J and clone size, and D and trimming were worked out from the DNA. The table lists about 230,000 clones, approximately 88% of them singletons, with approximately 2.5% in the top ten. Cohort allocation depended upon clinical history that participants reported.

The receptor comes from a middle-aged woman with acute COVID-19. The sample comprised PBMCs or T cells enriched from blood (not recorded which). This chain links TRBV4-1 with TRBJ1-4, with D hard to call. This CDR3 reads CASSQADTTNEKLFF. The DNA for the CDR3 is TGCGCCAGCAGCCAAGCCGACACAACTAATGAAAAACTGTTTTTT.